This is a list of T cell receptor beta chains from one sample in a study of identical twins. TCRdb independently ran MiXCR on the 5' RACE reads; one entry per CDR3 protein. The sample holds under 900,000 distinct CDR3 sequences; roughly 18% are singletons and the top ten take 10% to 15%. This sample was shared with a second study, whose subject was T cells expressing NK-cell markers.

The sample was PBMCs. The receptors were gathered from a woman aged 18-29 years in good health. The CDR3 runs from the conserved cysteine through the conserved F or W.

TRBV11-1	TRBJ1-2	CASRGRPPKSTIGTNYGYTF
TRBV9	TRBJ2-1	CASSAPPGNRQNNEQFF
TRBV15	TRBJ1-2	CATSTDRTYGYTF
TRBV2	TRBJ2-2	CASAWDPNTGELFF
TRBV12-3/TRBV12-4	TRBJ2-2	CASQGVLNTGELFF
TRBV2	TRBJ2-2	CASRETGTGELFF
TRBV13	TRBJ2-1	CASSSGNGGQFF
TRBV12-3/TRBV12-4	TRBJ1-1	CASSPGDLTEAFF
TRBV10-1	TRBJ2-3	CASSGIAGPQFPPDTQYF
TRBV7-2	TRBJ2-7	CASSLAQLTYEQYF
TRBV10-2	TRBJ2-7	CASRTSGDVYEQYF
TRBV4-3	TRBJ2-3	CASSQSPSGSRDTQYF
TRBV6-2/TRBV6-3	TRBJ2-3	CASRPGILTDTQYF
TRBV3-1	TRBJ2-1	CASSGTQGVYNEQFF
TRBV6-5	TRBJ1-4	CASSYSSRILEKLFF
TRBV27	TRBJ2-7	CASTDRGLYEQYF
TRBV9	TRBJ1-1	CASSVAWNTEAFF
TRBV5-8	TRBJ1-5	CASRDMGGGRGQPQHF
TRBV7-2	TRBJ2-1	CASSLGLAALNEQFF
TRBV7-2	TRBJ2-7	CASSLVGRGQYF
TRBV5-1	TRBJ2-7	CASSPGTALGEQYF
TRBV4-2	TRBJ2-4	CASRGGLAKNIQYF
TRBV5-1	TRBJ1-5	CASSWTGQSNQPQHF
TRBV6-5	TRBJ1-1	CASSYRIVGENTEAFF
TRBV20-1	TRBJ2-4	CSARAGEAKNIQYF
TRBV12-3/TRBV12-4	TRBJ1-2	CASSLAGTGGNYGYTF
TRBV12-3/TRBV12-4	TRBJ2-1	CASTQTSGRNEQFF
TRBV27	TRBJ2-7	CASRSIAGYEQYF
TRBV4-3	TRBJ2-1	CASSQAAVTWEKWYNEQFF